The clone carrying this TCR beta chain has more than one count but fewer than ten. Per the authors' pipeline: It was from reference gene primer amplification that nucleated cell counts were estimated. TCRdb keeps only in-frame clones here, not all; method: immunoSEQ multiplex PCR. V, J and clone size are taken as reported in that table, and D and trimming were inferred from the DNA itself. The repertoire holds roughly 250,000 clones, with approximately 88% as singletons. Per germline, CDR1 SGHRS and CDR2 YFSETQ. Trimming at V came to 4 bases and at J to 3 bases, leaving 10 bases not matched to a gene. This CDR3 spans 18 amino acids. The sample originates from a study of blood T cell repertoires in COVID-19. Study in general: COVID-19 samples, acute and convalescent, were from the United States, Italy and Spain.

The sample comprised PBMCs or T cells enriched from blood (not recorded which). This TCR was sampled from a woman between 25 and 40 years old with acute COVID-19. V and J are TRBV5-1 and TRBJ2-3, with 14 bases lining up with TRBD2. Here the CDR3 reads CASSLRTSGGPFTDTQYF. CDR3 nucleotides: TGCGCCAGCAGCCTAAGGACTAGCGGGGGGCCTTTTACAGATACGCAGTATTTT.